A selection of T cell receptor beta chains follows, all from one sample in a study of graft-versus-host responses after intestinal transplantation. Profiled with immunoSEQ multiplex PCR; TCRdb holds only in-frame clones, not every one. The repertoire holds 7,500 to 10,000 clones, with around nine tenths as singletons. The specimen comprised PBMCs, sampled roughly 46 days after intestinal transplant. The receptors derive from a human patient who received an intestinal transplant, so some T cells may come from the graft donor. CDR3s include the opening cysteine and the closing phenylalanine or tryptophan.

V	J	CDR3
TRBV5-5	TRBJ2-7	CASSPFGTGSYEQYF
TRBV5-4	TRBJ2-3	CASSNPGLAGFSTDTQYF
TRBV12-2	TRBJ2-4	CASRRDTKNIQYF
TRBV13	TRBJ2-1	CASSPGTSGLERNEQFF
TRBV27	TRBJ2-3	CASSLSSGGYREDTQYF
TRBV7-2	TRBJ2-3	CASSSLTSTDTQYF
TRBV6-1	TRBJ2-7	CASSESSGTSLSYEQYF
TRBV9	TRBJ1-2	CASSERDRNYGYTF
TRBV4-1	TRBJ1-1	CASSQLGGQRGIF
TRBV27	TRBJ2-3	CASSSLLAGGTDTQYF
TRBV7-6	TRBJ2-1	CASSLSAEPYNEQFF
TRBV29-1	TRBJ2-3	CSTWTGIEGTDTQYF
TRBV9	TRBJ2-1	CASSVAYSLGSNEQFF
TRBV7-9	TRBJ2-5	CASTWVGQETQYF
TRBV4-1	TRBJ1-2	CASSQDRYYGYTF
TRBV7-9	TRBJ2-1	CASSLGRTGDDNEQFF
TRBV5-5	TRBJ2-7	CASSPSFGTVSSYEQYF
TRBV13	TRBJ2-3	CASRTPTGTDTQYF
TRBV5-5	TRBJ1-1	CASSPARGTEAFF
TRBV27	TRBJ2-7	CASRPGESYEQYF
TRBV4-1	TRBJ2-1	CASSQVEVNEQFF
TRBV13	TRBJ2-5	CASSPSPTGEETQYF
TRBV4-2	TRBJ1-4	CASSREQGTNEKLFF
TRBV1	TRBJ2-7	CTSSRSGDEQYF
TRBV15	TRBJ1-5	CATSPGLSAEGNQPQHF
TRBV7-6	TRBJ1-3	CASSLETESTIYF
TRBV29-1	TRBJ2-1	CSVDKGYNEQFF
TRBV9	TRBJ1-3	CASSTRRGGSGNTIYF
TRBV2	TRBJ2-7	CASTSGTYEQYF
TRBV7-2	TRBJ1-1	CASSLRGVNTEAFF
TRBV4-1	TRBJ1-5	CASSQGWAFGQPQHF
TRBV6-5	TRBJ1-3	CASSSDRSGNTIYF
TRBV10-3	TRBJ1-1	CAISGRTGAPADTEAFF
TRBV28	TRBJ1-5	CATRDGNQPQHF
TRBV6-5	TRBJ1-6	CASSLGNSPLHF
TRBV7-3	TRBJ1-1	CASSLNTGAEAFF
TRBV10-3	TRBJ1-1	CAIRRDTEAFF
TRBV5-1	TRBJ2-2	CASSLGPPRAGELFF
TRBV10-1	TRBJ2-7	CASSDGGAGDEQYF
TRBV5-1	TRBJ2-1	CASSLKTGASYNEQFF
TRBV9	TRBJ2-3	CASSDRASGSTDTQYF
TRBV5-1	TRBJ2-5	CASSLYGRGQETQYF
TRBV19	TRBJ2-5	CASSIGQLYQETQYF
TRBV13	TRBJ2-5	CASSETRQGIQETQYF
TRBV28	TRBJ1-4	CASSFQGARGNEKLFF
TRBV6-4	TRBJ2-6	CASSEDSGANVLTF
TRBV6-4	TRBJ2-2	CASSDSAQGETGELFF
TRBV19	TRBJ2-3	CASSSWTGADTQYF
TRBV11-1	TRBJ2-1	CASSRRLAGEVGVNEQFF
TRBV19	TRBJ2-3	CASSPLAEITDTQYF
TRBV29-1	TRBJ2-1	CSVASLASSYNEQFF
TRBV5-1	TRBJ1-2	CASSFRGVVGYTF
TRBV4-1	TRBJ1-1	CASRITGGDAEAFF
TRBV2	TRBJ2-3	CAGAGYTDTQYF
TRBV5-3	TRBJ2-7	CARSNRDSPLVRSYEQYF
TRBV5-1	TRBJ2-3	CASSLRLAGSDTQYF
TRBV6-6	TRBJ1-1	CASSYPDRGQTEAFF